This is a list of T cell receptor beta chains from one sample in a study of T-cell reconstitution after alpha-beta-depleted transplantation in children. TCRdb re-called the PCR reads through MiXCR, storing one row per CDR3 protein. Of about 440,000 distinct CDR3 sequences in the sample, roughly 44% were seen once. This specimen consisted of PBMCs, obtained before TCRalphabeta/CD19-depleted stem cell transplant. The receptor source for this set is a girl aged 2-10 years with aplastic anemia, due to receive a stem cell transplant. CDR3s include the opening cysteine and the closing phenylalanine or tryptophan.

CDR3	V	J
CASSRTEWNEQFF	TRBV12-3/TRBV12-4	TRBJ2-1
CSAVGAGANVLTF	TRBV20-1	TRBJ2-6
CASRRGDRGTNEKLFF	TRBV27	TRBJ1-4
CASSFNTEEAFF	TRBV5-1	TRBJ1-1
CASSPGDNSPLHF	TRBV4-3	TRBJ1-6
CASSTGAGANVLTF	TRBV28	TRBJ2-6
CASSQEKREGYEQFF	TRBV4-2	TRBJ2-1
CSATDNSYEQYF	TRBV20-1	TRBJ2-7
CASSLGLARELFF	TRBV28	TRBJ2-2
CASSRRQGTSTDTQYF	TRBV9	TRBJ2-3
CSAKGSGGPLGETQYF	TRBV20-1	TRBJ2-5
CSAPRGDSPLHF	TRBV20-1	TRBJ1-6
CASSLHSASSYNEQFF	TRBV5-5	TRBJ2-1
CSAAPGTRNTEAFF	TRBV20-1	TRBJ1-1
CASSLLPSGTQDTQYF	TRBV5-1	TRBJ2-3
CASSLVAGDDTQYF	TRBV5-1	TRBJ2-3
CASSYLGRLKNTGELFF	TRBV6-5	TRBJ2-2
CASSGRGVGQETQYF	TRBV10-2	TRBJ2-5
CASSVGGRDYEQYF	TRBV12-3/TRBV12-4	TRBJ2-7
CASSLGSGAYNEQFF	TRBV5-1	TRBJ2-1
CASMKESETQYF	TRBV10-2	TRBJ2-5
CASSFLRDFRAQETQYF	TRBV27	TRBJ2-5
CASSRRGYGYTF	TRBV28	TRBJ1-2
CASSLQSFYNEQFF	TRBV7-2	TRBJ2-1
CASSESGTANEKLFF	TRBV9	TRBJ1-4
CASTWSASSGANVLTF	TRBV5-1	TRBJ2-6
CASKTGPLSGANVLTF	TRBV11-2	TRBJ2-6
CASSEVSYSPLHF	TRBV6-1	TRBJ1-6
CASSLGVVEDTQYF	TRBV5-1	TRBJ2-3
CASSPRLVTYNEQFF	TRBV14	TRBJ2-1
CASSKPAGGWNEQFF	TRBV3-1	TRBJ2-1
CASSFSTTTNEKLFF	TRBV5-1	TRBJ1-4
CATSRGVRPEQETQYF	TRBV15	TRBJ2-5